Listed below are T cell receptor beta chains from one sample, sequenced in a study of T-cell reconstitution after alpha-beta-depleted transplantation in children. TCRdb re-called the PCR reads through MiXCR, storing one row per CDR3 protein. The sample holds around 190,000 distinct CDR3 sequences; 6.6% are singletons and the top ten take just over 5.5%. Material: PBMCs, obtained before TCRalphabeta/CD19-depleted stem cell transplant. The receptors derive from a boy between 2 and 10 years old with acute lymphoblastic leukemia, due to receive a stem cell transplant. Both conserved end residues are part of each CDR3. Each record gives: clone size, J gene, D gene, V gene, CDR3 DNA, CDR3 protein. The D gene is left open where the match is weak. Expanded clones are given a class, and other clones once, few, many or no size at all.

>few|TRBJ2-5|.|TRBV3-1
TGTGCCAGCAGCCAAGATCAGCAGACCCAGTACTTC
CASSQDQQTQYF
>few|TRBJ1-4|.|TRBV28
TGTGCCAGCAGTCTTACCGGGACGGGAGTTGCAACTAATGAAAAACTGTTTTTT
CASSLTGTGVATNEKLFF
>many|TRBJ2-1|TRBD2|TRBV10-3
TGTGCCATCAGTGGGGGACTAGCGGGAGGAAATGAGCAGTTCTTC
CAISGGLAGGNEQFF
>many|TRBJ2-3|.|TRBV28
TGTGCCAGCAGGCCGACTAGTTCGGGGGCAGATACGCAGTATTTT
CASRPTSSGADTQYF
>many|TRBJ2-7|TRBD1|TRBV20-1
TGCAGTGCTAGAGCACCGGACAGGCCCTACGAGCAGTACTTC
CSARAPDRPYEQYF
>many|TRBJ2-7|.|TRBV30
TGTGCCTGGAGTGGAACAGAAACATTTTACGAGCAGTACTTC
CAWSGTETFYEQYF
>many|TRBJ1-2|.|TRBV24-1
TGTGCCACCAGTGACCCAATGACTGATTCGTTCTATGGCTACACCTTC
CATSDPMTDSFYGYTF
>many|TRBJ2-7|TRBD2|TRBV20-1
TGCAGTGCTAGAGGCCGAGGACTAGCGGGCGAATCAAGCTACGAGCAGTACTTC
CSARGRGLAGESSYEQYF
>.|TRBJ1-5|.|TRBV28
TGTGCCAGCAAACAAGGGGCAGGGGGCAATCAGCCCCAGCATTTT
CASKQGAGGNQPQHF
>many|TRBJ2-7|TRBD2|TRBV10-2
TGCGCCAGCAGTGATACGGGGGGGCCAGACGAGCAGTACTTC
CASSDTGGPDEQYF
>.|TRBJ1-1|.|TRBV6-1
TGTGCCAGCAGACGAGGGACACTGAACACTGAAGCTTTCTTT
CASRRGTLNTEAFF
>many|TRBJ2-1|TRBD2|TRBV5-1
TGCGCCAGCAGCTTACTGGGGGGGGACGCCTACAATGAGCAGTTCTTC
CASSLLGGDAYNEQFF
>few|TRBJ2-1|TRBD2|TRBV10-3
TGTGCCATCAGCCCTGGGGCTAGCGGGACGGGCAATGAGCAGTTCTTC
CAISPGASGTGNEQFF
>many|TRBJ2-4|TRBD1|TRBV5-6
TGTGCCAGCAGCAGGGACAGGGCAAACATTCAGTACTTC
CASSRDRANIQYF
>many|TRBJ2-3|TRBD2|TRBV6-2/TRBV6-3
TGTGCCAGCAGTTACAGACCTAGCGGGAGGGATACGCAGTATTTT
CASSYRPSGRDTQYF
>many|TRBJ1-4|.|TRBV29-1
TGCAGCGTTGAGACAGTGTCGGACGGAAAACTGTTTTTT
CSVETVSDGKLFF
>few|TRBJ2-3|.|TRBV5-1
TGCGCCAGCAGCTTGAGCCGGGGGTCGGCAGATACGCAGTATTTT
CASSLSRGSADTQYF
>many|TRBJ2-7|TRBD1|TRBV7-9
TGTGCCAGCAGCTTTCTACAGGGGGGTTCCTACGAGCAGTACTTC
CASSFLQGGSYEQYF
>many|TRBJ2-1|.|TRBV27
TGTGCCAGCAGACACGGTTACGATGAGCAGTTCTTC
CASRHGYDEQFF
>many|TRBJ2-7|TRBD2|TRBV10-3
TGTGCCAGTACAGGGTCTAGCGGGAGGCGCTACGAGCAGTACTTC
CASTGSSGRRYEQYF
>.|TRBJ2-1|TRBD1|TRBV10-3
TGTGCCATCAGCCCAACAGGGGTCGATGAGCAGTTCTTC
CAISPTGVDEQFF
>many|TRBJ2-6|.|TRBV6-2/TRBV6-3
TGTGCCAGCAGCTCCCTATCCCGATGGTCGAGTGGGGCCAACGTCCTGACTTTC
CASSSLSRWSSGANVLTF